The clone carrying this T cell receptor beta chain was detected ten times or more. This sample is drawn from a study of Graves' ophthalmopathy and Graves' hyperthyroidism. Germline CDR1 reads MNHEY; CDR2 reads SVGAGI. This CDR3 contains 16 residues. Trimming removed 6 bases from V and 0 bases from J, with 18 bases in between. For repertoire sequencing, the TCR beta CDR3 regions were amplified from RNA transcripts. In the first round, RT-PCR was carried out with HTBI primers, and a multiplex PCR formed the second round. TCRdb independently ran MiXCR on the multiplex PCR reads; one entry per CDR3 protein. The table records fewer than 400,000 distinct CDR3 sequences, around 19% of them present only once.

The rearrangement joins TRBV6-5 to TRBJ2-7; D may be TRBD1 or TRBD2 (5 bases each). Specimen: peripheral blood. The receptor was isolated from a woman between 18 and 30 years old with Graves' ophthalmopathy. CDR3 loop: CASSQGGGLGSYEQYF. CDR3 DNA sequence: TGTGCCAGCAGCCAGGGTGGAGGACTTGGCTCCTACGAGCAGTACTTC.